A selection of T cell receptor beta chains follows, all from one sample in a study of T cells and Merkel cell carcinoma outcomes. This table comes from immunoSEQ multiplex PCR, and its TCRdb copy is limited to in-frame clones, with some not included. The sample holds 6,000 or so clones, approximately 75% seen once. Sequenced: tumor tissue from Merkel cell carcinoma. These receptors all stem from a human donor with Merkel cell carcinoma. Some clones in this sample may be carry-over from other donors' samples. CDR3s leave out the opening cysteine and the closing phenylalanine or tryptophan. The D gene is left open where the match is weak.

TRBV18	TRBJ2-1	TRBD2	ASCSSGRGEQF
TRBV2	TRBJ2-1	NA	ASRPDYNNEQF
TRBV5-1	TRBJ2-7	NA	ASRRENYEQY
TRBV10-3	TRBJ1-3	NA	AIKADSGNTIY
TRBV5-6	TRBJ2-7	TRBD2	ASSFLAGAGEQY
TRBV20-1	TRBJ2-5	NA	SARGETQY
TRBV11-2	TRBJ2-1	TRBD2	ASSLDPPSGYYNEQF
TRBV6-5	TRBJ1-1	NA	ASINTGNTEAF
TRBV7-3	TRBJ1-2	TRBD1	ASSPSTGGALNYGYT
TRBV18	TRBJ2-5	NA	ASSPLGKETQY
TRBV29-1	TRBJ1-2	NA	SVGEGNGYT
TRBV29-1	TRBJ2-7	TRBD2	SVAAGVRYEQY
TRBV18	TRBJ2-3	NA	ASSPGFLPTDTQY
TRBV5-1	TRBJ2-7	TRBD2	ASSPGLAVYEQY
TRBV29-1	TRBJ1-2	NA	SVDIDTLRGGYT
TRBV28	TRBJ2-2	TRBD2	ASSYPDGGTSVSSGELF
TRBV9	TRBJ2-1	NA	ASSVAGSNDEQF
TRBV10-3	TRBJ1-2	TRBD1	AISVGTGALDGYT
TRBV19	TRBJ1-5	NA	ASSRWGQSNQPQH
TRBV18	TRBJ1-5	TRBD1	ASSQTGSSNQPQH
TRBV7-9	TRBJ1-3	NA	ASRSSGNTIY
TRBV25-1	TRBJ2-1	TRBD1	ASSEPDRGFEQF
TRBV30	TRBJ1-2	NA	AWSEVPNYGYT
TRBV27	TRBJ1-3	NA	ASSRDRGNTIY
TRBV7-6	TRBJ1-1	NA	ASSLDSTGPNTEAF
TRBV6-1	TRBJ1-2	NA	ASSEREGRGGYT
TRBV5-1	TRBJ1-1	NA	ASSLGGPTGSQTEAF
TRBV6-5	TRBJ2-3	NA	ASSYSWVDTQY
TRBV20-1	TRBJ2-1	NA	SPQGANEQF
TRBV5-6	TRBJ2-7	NA	ASSLGSSYEQY
TRBV5-8	TRBJ1-1	NA	ASSRDIGANTEAF
TRBV19	TRBJ2-7	NA	ASSIGSAVQEQY
TRBV6-1	TRBJ1-5	TRBD1	ASSALRPGQSHSNQPQH
TRBV7-2	TRBJ2-7	TRBD2	ASSWTSGSSYEQY
TRBV6-5	TRBJ1-2	NA	ASRGLSTNYGYT